This section outlines one T cell receptor (beta chain) sequence together with its context. TCRdb's table, derived via immunoSEQ multiplex PCR, lists solely in-frame clones and lacks some. Of roughly 150,000 clones listed, roughly four fifths are singletons. The length of the CDR3 is 13 residues. Trimming shortened V by 5 bases and J by 0 bases, and 6 bases separated the two germline ends. Germline values: CDR1 SGHTA, CDR2 FQGTGA. The data belong to a study of blood T cell repertoires in COVID-19. The source material was peripheral blood. The rearrangement uses TRBV7-3 and TRBJ2-3, with D hard to call. This receptor was obtained from a human donor in a cohort sampled during active COVID-19. CDR3 nucleotides: TGTGCCAGCAGCATCACTAGCACAGATACGCAGTATTTT. Its translation is CASSITSTDTQYF.